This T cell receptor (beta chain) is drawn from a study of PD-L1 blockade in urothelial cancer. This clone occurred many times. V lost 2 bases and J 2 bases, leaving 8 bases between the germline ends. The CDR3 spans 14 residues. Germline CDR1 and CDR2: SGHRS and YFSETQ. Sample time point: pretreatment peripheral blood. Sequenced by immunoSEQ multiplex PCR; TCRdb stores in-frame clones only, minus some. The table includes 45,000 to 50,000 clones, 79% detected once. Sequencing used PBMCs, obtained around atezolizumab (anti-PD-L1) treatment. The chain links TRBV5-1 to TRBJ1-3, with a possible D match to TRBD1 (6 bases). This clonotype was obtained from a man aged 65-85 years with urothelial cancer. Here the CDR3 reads CASSFTGTGNTIYF. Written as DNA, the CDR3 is TGCGCCAGCAGCTTTACAGGGACTGGAAACACCATATATTTT. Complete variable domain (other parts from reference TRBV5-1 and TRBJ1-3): KAGVTQTPRYLIKTRGQQVTLSCSPISGHRSVSWYQQTPGQGLQFLFEYFSETQRNKGNFPGRFSGRQFSNSRSEMNVSTLELGDSALYLCASSFTGTGNTIYFGEGSWLTVV.